Detailed here is one T cell receptor beta chain. What it recognizes is unknown. This sample is part of a study of cytomegalovirus exposure and HLA in healthy donors. The PCR was carried out with 60 Vbeta primers and 13 Jbeta primers. TCRdb keeps only in-frame clones here, not all; method: immunoSEQ multiplex PCR. This sample yields approximately 200,000 clones, of which 70% to 90% are seen a single time; approximately 2.2% belongs to the top ten. Germline-derived CDR1 and CDR2 are MNHNS and SASEGT. V lost 6 bases, J lost 0 bases, and 9 bases lay in between. CDR3 length: 15 residues. Overall study findings and caveats: A further, later analysis showed that HLA-associated TCR beta chains (compared with equally common others) were more clonally expanded. The CMV antigen specificity of three CMV-associated chains was confirmed through in vitro analysis.

The TCR sequence derives from a woman aged 45-59 years in good health and CMV-seronegative. Sequenced material: PBMCs. The chain recombines TRBV6-1 with TRBJ2-6, with a weak D call TRBD2 (6 bases). As DNA, the CDR3 is TGTGCCAGCAGGCAGGGAGGCTCTGGGGCCAACGTCCTGACTTTC. Translated, it gives CASRQGGSGANVLTF.